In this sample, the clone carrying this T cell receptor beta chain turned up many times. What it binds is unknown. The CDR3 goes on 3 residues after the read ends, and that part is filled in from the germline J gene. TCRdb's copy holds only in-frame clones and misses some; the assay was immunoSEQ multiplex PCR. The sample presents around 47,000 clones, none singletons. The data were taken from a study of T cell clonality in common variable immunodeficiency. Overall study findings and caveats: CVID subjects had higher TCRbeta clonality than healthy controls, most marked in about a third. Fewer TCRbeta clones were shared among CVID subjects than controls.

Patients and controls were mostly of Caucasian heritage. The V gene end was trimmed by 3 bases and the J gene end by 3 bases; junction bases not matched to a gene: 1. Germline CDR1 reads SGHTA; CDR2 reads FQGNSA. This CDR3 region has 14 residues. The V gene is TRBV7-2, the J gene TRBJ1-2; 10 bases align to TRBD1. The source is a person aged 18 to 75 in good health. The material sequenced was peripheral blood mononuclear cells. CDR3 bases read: TGTGCCAGCAGCTTTGGACAGGGGGACTATGGC. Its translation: CASSFGQGDYG. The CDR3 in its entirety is CASSFGQGDYGYTF.